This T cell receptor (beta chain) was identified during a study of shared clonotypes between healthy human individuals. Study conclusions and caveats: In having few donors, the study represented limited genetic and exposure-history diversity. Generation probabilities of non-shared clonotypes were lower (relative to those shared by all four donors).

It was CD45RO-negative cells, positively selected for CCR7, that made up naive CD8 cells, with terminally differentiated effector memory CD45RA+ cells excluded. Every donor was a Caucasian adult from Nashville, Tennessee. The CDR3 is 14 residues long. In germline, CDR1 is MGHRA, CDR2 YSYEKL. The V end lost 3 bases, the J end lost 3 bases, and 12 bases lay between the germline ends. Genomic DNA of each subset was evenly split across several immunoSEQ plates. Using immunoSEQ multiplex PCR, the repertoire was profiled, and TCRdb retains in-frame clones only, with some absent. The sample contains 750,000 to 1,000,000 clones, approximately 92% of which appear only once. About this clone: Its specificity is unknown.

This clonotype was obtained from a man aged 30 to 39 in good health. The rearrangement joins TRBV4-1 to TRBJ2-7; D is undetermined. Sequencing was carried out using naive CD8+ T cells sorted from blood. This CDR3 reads CASSHPSDIYEQYF. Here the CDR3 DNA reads TGCGCCAGCAGCCACCCTTCAGATATCTACGAGCAGTACTTC.